Below, one TCR beta chain is given with its context. The data are from a study of blood T cell repertoires in COVID-19. In the study overall: Some COVID-19 samples were acute and others convalescent; all came from the United States, Italy and Spain. The cDNA or gDNA used as material had been derived from T cells, B-cell-depleted T cells, or PBMCs.

Original methodology: By means of reference gene primer amplification, nucleated cell counts were estimated. Measured with immunoSEQ multiplex PCR; TCRdb has only the in-frame clones, and not every one. Clonal size and the V and J genes are those of that table, whereas D and trimming came from the DNA. This table has about 190,000 clones, roughly four fifths appearing once. The sample taken for sequencing was peripheral blood. The TCR was taken from a man aged 25-40 years with active or convalescent COVID-19.

The chain's CDR3 is CASSLPGGHGADTQYF. The CDR3 DNA reads as TGTGCCAGCAGCCTACCTGGCGGGCATGGGGCAGATACGCAGTATTTT. V gene TRBV7-2 combines with J gene TRBJ2-3, with D possibly being TRBD2 (5 bases). The CDR3 extends over 16 amino acids. The V end lost 5 bases, the J end lost 4 bases, and 19 bases lay between the germline ends. Germline V gives CDR1 SGHTA, CDR2 FQGNSA.